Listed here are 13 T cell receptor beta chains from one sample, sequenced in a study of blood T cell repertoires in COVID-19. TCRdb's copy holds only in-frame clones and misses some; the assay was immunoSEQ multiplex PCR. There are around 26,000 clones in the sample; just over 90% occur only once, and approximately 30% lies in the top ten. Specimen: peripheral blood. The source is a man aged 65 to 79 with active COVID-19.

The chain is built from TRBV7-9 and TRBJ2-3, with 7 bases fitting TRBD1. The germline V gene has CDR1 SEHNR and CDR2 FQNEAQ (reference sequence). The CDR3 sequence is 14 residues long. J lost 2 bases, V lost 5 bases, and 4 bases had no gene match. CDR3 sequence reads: CASSPGTDTDTQYF. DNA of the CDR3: TGTGCCAGCAGCCCCGGGACAGACACAGATACGCAGTATTTT.

The CDR3 spells CATSRDFGKSPLHF. In nucleotides, the CDR3 is TGTGCCACCAGCAGAGATTTCGGGAAATCACCCCTCCACTTT. This chain uses TRBV15 with TRBJ1-6; D unresolved. CDR1 is LNHNV, CDR2 YYDKDF, per germline (reference sequence). The CDR3 runs 14 residues. V lost 0 bases to trimming and J lost 10 bases, with 10 bases between them. Complete variable domain (other parts from reference TRBV15 and TRBJ1-6): DAMVIQNPRYQVTQFGKPVTLSCSQTLNHNVMYWYQQKSSQAPKLLFHYYDKDFNNEADTPDNFQSRRPNTSFCFLDIRSPGLGDTAMYLCATSRDFGKSPLHFGNGTRLTVT.

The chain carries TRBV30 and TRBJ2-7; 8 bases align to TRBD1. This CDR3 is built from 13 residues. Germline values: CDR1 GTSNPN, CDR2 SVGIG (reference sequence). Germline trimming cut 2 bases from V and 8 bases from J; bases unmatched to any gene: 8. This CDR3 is CAWSISDREKQYF. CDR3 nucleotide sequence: TGTGCCTGGAGTATCTCGGACAGGGAGAAGCAGTACTTC. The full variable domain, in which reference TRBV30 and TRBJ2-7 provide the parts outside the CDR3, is SQTIHQWPATLVQPVGSPLSLECTVEGTSNPNLYWYRQAAGRGLQLLFYSVGIGQISSEVPQNLSASRPQDRQFILSSKKLLLSDSGFYLCAWSISDREKQYFGPGTRLTVT.

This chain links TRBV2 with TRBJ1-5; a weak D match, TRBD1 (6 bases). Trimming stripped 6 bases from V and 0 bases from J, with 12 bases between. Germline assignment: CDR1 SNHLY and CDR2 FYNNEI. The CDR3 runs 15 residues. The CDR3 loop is CASSAQGHSNQPQHF. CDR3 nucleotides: TGTGCCAGCAGCGCCCAGGGACATAGCAATCAGCCCCAGCATTTT.

The CDR3 loop is CASSQDRSGGVGSGETQYF. The CDR3 DNA reads as TGTGCCAGCAGCCAAGACAGGTCAGGGGGAGTTGGTTCTGGAGAGACCCAGTACTTC. The chain joins TRBV4-2 to TRBJ2-5; 7 bases fit TRBD1. The J segment lost 4 bases and the V segment lost 0 bases, leaving 17 bases of the junction unmatched. The CDR3 has 19 residues. Per germline, CDR1 LGHNA and CDR2 YNFKEQ.

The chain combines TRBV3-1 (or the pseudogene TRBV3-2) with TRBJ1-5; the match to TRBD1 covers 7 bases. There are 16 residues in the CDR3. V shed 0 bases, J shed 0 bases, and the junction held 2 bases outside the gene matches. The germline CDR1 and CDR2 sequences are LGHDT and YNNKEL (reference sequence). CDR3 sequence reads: CASSQDGTVSNQPQHF. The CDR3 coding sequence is TGTGCCAGCAGCCAAGATGGGACAGTTAGCAATCAGCCCCAGCATTTT.

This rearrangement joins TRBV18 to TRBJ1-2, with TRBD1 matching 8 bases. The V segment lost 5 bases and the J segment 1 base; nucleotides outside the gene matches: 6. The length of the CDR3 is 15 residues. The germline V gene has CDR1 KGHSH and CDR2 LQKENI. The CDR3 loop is CASSSPDRVNYGYTF. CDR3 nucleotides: TGTGCCAGCTCATCTCCGGACAGGGTTAACTATGGCTACACCTTC.

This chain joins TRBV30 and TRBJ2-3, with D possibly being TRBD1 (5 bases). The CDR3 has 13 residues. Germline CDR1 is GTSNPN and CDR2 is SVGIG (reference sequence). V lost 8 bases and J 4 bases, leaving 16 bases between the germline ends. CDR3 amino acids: CARRQGSSDTQYF. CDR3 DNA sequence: TGTGCCAGAAGGCAGGGTAGTTCAGATACGCAGTATTTT.

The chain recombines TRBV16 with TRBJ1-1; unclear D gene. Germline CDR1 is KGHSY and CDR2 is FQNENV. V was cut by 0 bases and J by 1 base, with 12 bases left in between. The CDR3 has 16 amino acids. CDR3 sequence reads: CASSQSARSTNTEAFF. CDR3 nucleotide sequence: TGTGCCAGCAGCCAATCCGCCCGCAGTACGAACACTGAAGCTTTCTTT.

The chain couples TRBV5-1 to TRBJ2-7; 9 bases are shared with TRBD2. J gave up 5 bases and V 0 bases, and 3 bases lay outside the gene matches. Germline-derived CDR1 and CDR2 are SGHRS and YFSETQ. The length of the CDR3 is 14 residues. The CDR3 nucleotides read TGCGCCAGCAGCTTGGATCCTAGCGGGAACGAGCAGTACTTC. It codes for CASSLDPSGNEQYF.

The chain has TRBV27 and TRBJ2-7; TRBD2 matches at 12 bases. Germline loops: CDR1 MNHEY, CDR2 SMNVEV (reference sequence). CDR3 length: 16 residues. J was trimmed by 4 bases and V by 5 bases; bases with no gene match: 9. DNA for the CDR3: TGTGCCAGCAGTCCAGGGACTAGCGGGCTCAGTTACGAGCAGTACTTC. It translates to CASSPGTSGLSYEQYF.

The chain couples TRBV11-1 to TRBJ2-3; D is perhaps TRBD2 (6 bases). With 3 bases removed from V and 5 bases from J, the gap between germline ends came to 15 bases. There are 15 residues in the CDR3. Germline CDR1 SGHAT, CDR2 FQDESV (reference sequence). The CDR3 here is CASSFSGPPGDTQYF. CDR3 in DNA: TGTGCCAGCAGCTTTAGCGGCCCCCCTGGAGATACGCAGTATTTT.

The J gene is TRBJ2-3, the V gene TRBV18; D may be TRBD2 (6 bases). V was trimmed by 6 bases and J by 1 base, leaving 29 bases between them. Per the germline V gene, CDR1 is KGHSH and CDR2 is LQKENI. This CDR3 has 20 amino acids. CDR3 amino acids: CASSVSPGAGLVPGTDTQYF. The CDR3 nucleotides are TGTGCCAGCTCCGTTTCTCCCGGAGCGGGCTTAGTACCTGGCACAGATACGCAGTATTTT. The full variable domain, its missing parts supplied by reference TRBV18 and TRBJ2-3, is NAGVMQNPRHLVRRRGQEARLRCSPMKGHSHVYWYRQLPEEGLKFMVYLQKENIIDESGMPKERFSAEFPKEGPSILRIQQVVRGDSAAYFCASSVSPGAGLVPGTDTQYFGPGTRLTVL.